The clone carrying this T cell receptor (beta chain) came up once. The antigen remains unidentified. In nominal health when sampled, donors likely had unrecorded immune exposures nonetheless. The ends lost 3 bases at V and 4 bases at J; junction bases unmatched: 17. The CDR3 contains 19 residues. Germline CDR1 and CDR2: KGHSH and LQKENI. PCR used 60 Vbeta primers and 13 Jbeta primers. Sequenced by immunoSEQ multiplex PCR; TCRdb stores in-frame clones only, minus some. The sample has 110,000 to 150,000 clones; 60% to 80% are singletons. This sample was taken from a study of cytomegalovirus exposure and HLA in healthy donors. The study, taken as a whole, reports: TCR beta chains associated with HLA were, in a later analysis, more clonally expanded than equally common others. Accurate prediction of HLA-A and HLA-B alleles (for most subjects) was reportedly achieved from TCR beta sequences.

The clonotype was recovered from a man in his forties in good health and CMV-seronegative. Sequencing was done on a sample of PBMCs. The J gene is TRBJ1-2, the V gene TRBV18, with TRBD1 matching 10 bases. The CDR3 spells CASSPSPALGQGLPYGYTF. The CDR3 coding sequence is TGTGCCAGCTCACCTAGCCCTGCCTTGGGACAGGGGCTTCCCTATGGCTACACCTTC.